This T cell receptor beta chain was recorded in a study of blood T cells in healthy people across ages. The study, taken as a whole, reports: In these data, TCR beta diversity tracked strongly with naive T cell percentage. Changes in expanded clonotypes were possibly confounded, as the CMV status of donors was unknown.

The V end lost 1 base, the J end lost 2 bases, and 12 bases lay between the germline ends. The CDR3 extends over 14 amino acids. The V gene's germline CDR1 is DFQATT and CDR2 SNEGSKA (reference sequence). The sample holds one count of this clonotype. Its antigen is unidentified. A second PCR, run for roughly 7 to 12 cycles, used a sample-barcoded 5' primer plus a J-beta primer mix. TCRdb used MiXCR to reprocess the 5' RACE reads, holding one entry per CDR3 protein. The sample lists 700,000 or so distinct CDR3 sequences, 20% to 25% occurring once. Total RNA was extracted at no less than 6 micrograms per sample.

This sequence was found in a man between 70 and 80 years old in good health. Sequencing was carried out using blood. The rearrangement uses TRBV20-1 and TRBJ2-7, with no clear D. The CDR3 loop reads CSARVRSLPYEQYF. In DNA, the CDR3 is TGCAGTGCTAGAGTCAGGTCCCTACCCTACGAGCAGTACTTC.